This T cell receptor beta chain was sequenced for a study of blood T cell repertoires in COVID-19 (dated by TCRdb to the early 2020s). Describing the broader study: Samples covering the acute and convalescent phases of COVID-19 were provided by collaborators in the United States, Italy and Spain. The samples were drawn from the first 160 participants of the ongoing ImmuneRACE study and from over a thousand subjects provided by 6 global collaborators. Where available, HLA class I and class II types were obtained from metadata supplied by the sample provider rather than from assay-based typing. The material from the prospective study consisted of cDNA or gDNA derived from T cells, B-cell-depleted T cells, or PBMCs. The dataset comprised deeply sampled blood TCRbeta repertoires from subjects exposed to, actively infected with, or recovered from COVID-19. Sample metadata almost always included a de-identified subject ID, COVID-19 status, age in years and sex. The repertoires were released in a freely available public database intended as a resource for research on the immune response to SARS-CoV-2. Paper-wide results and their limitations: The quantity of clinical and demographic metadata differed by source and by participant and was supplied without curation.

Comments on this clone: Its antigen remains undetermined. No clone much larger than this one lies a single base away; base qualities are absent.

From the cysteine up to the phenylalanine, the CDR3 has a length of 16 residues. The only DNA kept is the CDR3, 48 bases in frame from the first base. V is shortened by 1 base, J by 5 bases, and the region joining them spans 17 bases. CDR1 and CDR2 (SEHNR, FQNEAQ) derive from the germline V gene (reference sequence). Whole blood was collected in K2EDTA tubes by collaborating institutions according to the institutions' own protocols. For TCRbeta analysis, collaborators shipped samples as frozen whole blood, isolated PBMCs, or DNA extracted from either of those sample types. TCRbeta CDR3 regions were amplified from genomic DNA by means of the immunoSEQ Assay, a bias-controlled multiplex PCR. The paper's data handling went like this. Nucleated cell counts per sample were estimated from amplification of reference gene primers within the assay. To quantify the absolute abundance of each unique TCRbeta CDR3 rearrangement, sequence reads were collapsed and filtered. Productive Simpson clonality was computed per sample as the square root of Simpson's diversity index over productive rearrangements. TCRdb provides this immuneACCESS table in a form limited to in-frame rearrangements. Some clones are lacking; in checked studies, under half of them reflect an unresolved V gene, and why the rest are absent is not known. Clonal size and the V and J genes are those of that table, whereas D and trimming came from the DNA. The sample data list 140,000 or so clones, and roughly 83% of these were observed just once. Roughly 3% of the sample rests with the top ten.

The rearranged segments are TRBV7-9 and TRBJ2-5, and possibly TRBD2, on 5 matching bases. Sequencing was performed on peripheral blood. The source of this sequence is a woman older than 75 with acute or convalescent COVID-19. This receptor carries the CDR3 CASSLDLTPRGETQYF. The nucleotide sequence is TGTGCCAGCAGCTTAGACTTGACCCCTCGAGGGGAGACCCAGTACTTC.